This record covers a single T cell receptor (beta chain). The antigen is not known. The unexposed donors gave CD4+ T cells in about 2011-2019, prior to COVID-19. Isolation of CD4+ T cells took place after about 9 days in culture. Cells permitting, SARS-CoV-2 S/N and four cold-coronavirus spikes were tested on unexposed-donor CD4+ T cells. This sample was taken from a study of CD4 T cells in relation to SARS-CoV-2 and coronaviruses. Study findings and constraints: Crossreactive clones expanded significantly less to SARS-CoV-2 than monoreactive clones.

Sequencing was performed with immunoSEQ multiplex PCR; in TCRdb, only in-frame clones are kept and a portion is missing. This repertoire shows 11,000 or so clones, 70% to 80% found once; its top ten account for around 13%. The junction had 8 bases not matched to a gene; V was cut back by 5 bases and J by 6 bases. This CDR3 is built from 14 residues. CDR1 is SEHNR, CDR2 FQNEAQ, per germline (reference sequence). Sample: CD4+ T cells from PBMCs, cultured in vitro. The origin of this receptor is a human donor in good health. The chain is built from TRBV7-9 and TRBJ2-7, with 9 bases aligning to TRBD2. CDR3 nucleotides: TGTGCCAGCAGCCCAGGACTAGCGCTGTTCGAGCAGTACTTC. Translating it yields CASSPGLALFEQYF.